This TCR beta chain comes out of a study of blood T cells in healthy people across ages. Combining a sample-barcoded 5' primer with a J-beta primer mix, a second PCR ran for roughly 7 to 11 cycles. A 12-random-nucleotide template-switch adaptor tagged each cDNA molecule. TCRdb reprocessed the 5' RACE reads with MiXCR, giving one entry per CDR3 protein. The sample yields 700,000 to 950,000 distinct CDR3 sequences, over 45% seen once. Trimming took 3 bases from V and 7 from J; bases not matched to a gene: 10. This CDR3 spans 16 amino acids. From germline, CDR1 is SGHTA and CDR2 FQGNSA. Study findings and constraints: The unsorted PBMCs prevented any conclusive comparison of naive versus antigen-experienced cells.

This clonotype was seen a single time. Its antigen is not identified. The origin of this receptor is a man aged 30 to 39 in good health. The chain employs TRBV7-2 and TRBJ2-1; 9 bases are a match to TRBD2. Sequencing used blood. The CDR3 DNA reads as TGTGCCAGCAGCTTTATAGCGGGAGCGGTATGGAATGAGCAGTTCTTC. The encoded protein is CASSFIAGAVWNEQFF.